This TCR beta chain emerged from a study of neoadjuvant nivolumab and ipilimumab in lung cancer. This table comes from immunoSEQ multiplex PCR, and its TCRdb copy is limited to in-frame clones, with some not included. Seen here are about 6,000 clones, approximately 64% observed once, and the top ten hold around 15%. The CDR3 contains 14 residues. Trimming cost V 1 base and J 2 bases; bases outside gene matches: 0. CDR1 is SGDLS and CDR2 is YYNGEE in the germline V gene. The receptor was isolated from an adult with non-small cell lung cancer. This sequence joins TRBV9 and TRBJ2-1; TRBD1 agrees at 7 bases. The material was tumor tissue, obtained after neoadjuvant nivolumab, alone or with ipilimumab, at or shortly before surgery. Here the CDR3 DNA reads TGTGCCAGCAGCGTACAGGGGGCCTACAATGAGCAGTTCTTC. This gives the protein CASSVQGAYNEQFF. Drawing the rest from reference TRBV9 and TRBJ2-1, the complete variable domain is DSGVTQTPKHLITATGQRVTLRCSPRSGDLSVYWYQQSLDQGLQFLIQYYNGEERAKGNILERFSAQQFPDLHSELNLSSLELGDSALYFCASSVQGAYNEQFFGPGTRLTVL.